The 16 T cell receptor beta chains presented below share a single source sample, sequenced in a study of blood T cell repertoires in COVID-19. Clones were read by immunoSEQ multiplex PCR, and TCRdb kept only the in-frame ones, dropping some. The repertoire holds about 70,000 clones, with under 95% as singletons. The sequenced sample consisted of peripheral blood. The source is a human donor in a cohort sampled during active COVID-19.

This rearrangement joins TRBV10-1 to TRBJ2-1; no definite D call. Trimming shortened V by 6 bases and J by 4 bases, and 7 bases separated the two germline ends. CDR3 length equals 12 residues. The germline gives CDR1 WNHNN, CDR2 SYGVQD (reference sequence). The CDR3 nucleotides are TGCGCCAGCAGGCGCCAATACAATGAGCAGTTCTTC. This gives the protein CASRRQYNEQFF.

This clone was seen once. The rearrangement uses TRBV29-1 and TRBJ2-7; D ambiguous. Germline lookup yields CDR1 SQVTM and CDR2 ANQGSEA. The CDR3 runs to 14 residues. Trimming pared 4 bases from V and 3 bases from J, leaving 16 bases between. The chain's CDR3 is CSVAPRHSDYEQYF. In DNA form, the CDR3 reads TGCAGCGTTGCGCCGCGACACTCTGACTACGAGCAGTACTTC.

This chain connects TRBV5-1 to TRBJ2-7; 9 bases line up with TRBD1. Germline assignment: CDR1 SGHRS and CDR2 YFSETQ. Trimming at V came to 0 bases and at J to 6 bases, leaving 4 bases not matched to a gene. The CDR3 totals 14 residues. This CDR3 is CASSLEQGASEQYF. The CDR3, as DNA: TGCGCCAGCAGCTTGGAACAGGGGGCCTCCGAGCAGTACTTC.

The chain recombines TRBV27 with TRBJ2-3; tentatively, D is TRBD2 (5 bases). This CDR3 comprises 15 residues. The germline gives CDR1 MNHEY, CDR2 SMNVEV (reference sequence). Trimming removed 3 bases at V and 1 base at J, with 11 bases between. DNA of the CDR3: TGTGCCAGCAGTTTGCTAGCCAGACGCACAGATACGCAGTATTTT. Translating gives CASSLLARRTDTQYF.

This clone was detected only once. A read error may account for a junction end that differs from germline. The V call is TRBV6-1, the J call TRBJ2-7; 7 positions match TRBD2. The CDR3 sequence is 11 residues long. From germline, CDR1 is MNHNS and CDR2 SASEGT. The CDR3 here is CASSDSSAGNF. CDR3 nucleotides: TGTGCCAGCAGTGATTCCTCAGCGGGAAACTTC.

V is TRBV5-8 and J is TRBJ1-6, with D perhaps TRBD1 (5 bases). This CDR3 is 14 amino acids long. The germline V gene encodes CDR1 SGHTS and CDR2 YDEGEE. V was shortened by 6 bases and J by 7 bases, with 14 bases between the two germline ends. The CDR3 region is CASILQGGNSPLHF. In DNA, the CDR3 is TGTGCCAGCATCCTCCAGGGTGGAAATTCACCCCTCCACTTT.

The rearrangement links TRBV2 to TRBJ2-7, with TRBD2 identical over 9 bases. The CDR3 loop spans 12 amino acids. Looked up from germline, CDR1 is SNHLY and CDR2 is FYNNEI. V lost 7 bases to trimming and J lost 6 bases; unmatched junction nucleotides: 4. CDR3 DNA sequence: TGTGCCAGCACGCGGGAGGGTTTCGAGCAGTACTTC. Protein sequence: CASTREGFEQYF.

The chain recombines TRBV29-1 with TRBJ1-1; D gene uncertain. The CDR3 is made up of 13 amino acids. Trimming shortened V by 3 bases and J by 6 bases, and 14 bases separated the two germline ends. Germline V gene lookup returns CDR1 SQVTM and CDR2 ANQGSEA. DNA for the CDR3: TGCAGCGTTGAGAGGCGGGGAACACCTGAAGCTTTCTTT. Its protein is CSVERRGTPEAFF.

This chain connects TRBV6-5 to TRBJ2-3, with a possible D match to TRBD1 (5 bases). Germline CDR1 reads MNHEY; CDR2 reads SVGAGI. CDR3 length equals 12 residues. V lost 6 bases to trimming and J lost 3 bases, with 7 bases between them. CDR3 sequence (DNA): TGTGCCAGCAGCAAGGGGACAGATACGCAGTATTTT. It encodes CASSKGTDTQYF.

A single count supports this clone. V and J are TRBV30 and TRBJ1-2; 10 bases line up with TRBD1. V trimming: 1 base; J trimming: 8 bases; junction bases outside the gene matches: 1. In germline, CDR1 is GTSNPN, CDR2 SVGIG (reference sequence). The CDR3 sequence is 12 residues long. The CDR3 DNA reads TGTGCCTGGAGTGGGGACAGGGGAGGCTACACCTTC. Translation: CAWSGDRGGYTF.

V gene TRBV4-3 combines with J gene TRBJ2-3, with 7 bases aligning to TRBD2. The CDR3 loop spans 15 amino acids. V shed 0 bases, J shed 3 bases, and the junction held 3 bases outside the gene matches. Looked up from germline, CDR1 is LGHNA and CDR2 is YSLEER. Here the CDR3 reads CASSQEAGDTDTQYF. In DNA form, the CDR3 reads TGCGCCAGCAGCCAAGAGGCGGGAGATACAGATACGCAGTATTTT.

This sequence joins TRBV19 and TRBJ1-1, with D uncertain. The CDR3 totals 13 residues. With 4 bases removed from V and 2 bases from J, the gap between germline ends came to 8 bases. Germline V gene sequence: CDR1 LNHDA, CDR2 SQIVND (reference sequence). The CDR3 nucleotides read TGTGCCAGTAGTAAGCTGATCAACACTGAAGCTTTCTTT. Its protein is CASSKLINTEAFF.

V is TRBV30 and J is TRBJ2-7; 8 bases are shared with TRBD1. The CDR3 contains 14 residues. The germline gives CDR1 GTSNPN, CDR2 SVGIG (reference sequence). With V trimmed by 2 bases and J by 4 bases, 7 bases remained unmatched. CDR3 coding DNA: TGTGCCTGGAGTAAAGGGACAGGCCCATACGAGCAGTACTTC. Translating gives CAWSKGTGPYEQYF.

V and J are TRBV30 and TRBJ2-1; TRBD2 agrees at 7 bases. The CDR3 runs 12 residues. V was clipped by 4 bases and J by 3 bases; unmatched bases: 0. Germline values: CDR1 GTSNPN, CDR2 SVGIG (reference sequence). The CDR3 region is CAWTSGYNEQFF. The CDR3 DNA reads TGTGCCTGGACTAGCGGCTACAATGAGCAGTTCTTC.

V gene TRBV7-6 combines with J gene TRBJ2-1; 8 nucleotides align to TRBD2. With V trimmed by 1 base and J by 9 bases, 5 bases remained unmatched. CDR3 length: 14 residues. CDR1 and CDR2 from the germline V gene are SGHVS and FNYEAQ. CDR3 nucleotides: TGTGCCAGCAGCTTAGGGGGGGCGGGAGGTGAGCAGTTCTTC. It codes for CASSLGGAGGEQFF.

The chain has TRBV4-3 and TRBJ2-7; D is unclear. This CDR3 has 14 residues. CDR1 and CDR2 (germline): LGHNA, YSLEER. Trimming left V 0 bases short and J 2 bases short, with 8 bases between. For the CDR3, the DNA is TGCGCCAGCAGCCAAGATTTCACAGCCTACGAGCAGTACTTC. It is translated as CASSQDFTAYEQYF.